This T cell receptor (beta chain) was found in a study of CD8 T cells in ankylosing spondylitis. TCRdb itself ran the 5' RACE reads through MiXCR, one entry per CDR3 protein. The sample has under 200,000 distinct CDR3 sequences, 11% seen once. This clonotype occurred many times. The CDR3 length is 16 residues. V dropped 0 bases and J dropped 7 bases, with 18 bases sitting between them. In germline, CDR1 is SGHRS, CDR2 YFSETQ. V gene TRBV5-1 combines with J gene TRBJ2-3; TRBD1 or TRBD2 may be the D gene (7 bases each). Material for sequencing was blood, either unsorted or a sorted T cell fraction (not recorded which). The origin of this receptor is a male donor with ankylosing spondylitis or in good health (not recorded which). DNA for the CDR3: TGCGCCAGCAGCTTGGAAGCGGGACAGAACGGGCATACGCAGTATTTT. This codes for CASSLEAGQNGHTQYF.